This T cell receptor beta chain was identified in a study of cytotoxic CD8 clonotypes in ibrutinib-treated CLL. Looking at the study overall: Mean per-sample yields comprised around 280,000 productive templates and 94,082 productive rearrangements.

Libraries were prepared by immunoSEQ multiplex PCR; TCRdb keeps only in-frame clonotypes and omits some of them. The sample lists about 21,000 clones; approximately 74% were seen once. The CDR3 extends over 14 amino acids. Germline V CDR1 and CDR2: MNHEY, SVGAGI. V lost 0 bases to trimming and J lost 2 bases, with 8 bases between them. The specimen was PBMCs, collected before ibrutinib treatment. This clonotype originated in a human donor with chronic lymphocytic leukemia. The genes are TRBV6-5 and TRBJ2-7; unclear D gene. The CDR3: CASSYSSVAYEQYF. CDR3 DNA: TGTGCCAGCAGTTACTCTTCAGTCGCCTACGAGCAGTACTTC.